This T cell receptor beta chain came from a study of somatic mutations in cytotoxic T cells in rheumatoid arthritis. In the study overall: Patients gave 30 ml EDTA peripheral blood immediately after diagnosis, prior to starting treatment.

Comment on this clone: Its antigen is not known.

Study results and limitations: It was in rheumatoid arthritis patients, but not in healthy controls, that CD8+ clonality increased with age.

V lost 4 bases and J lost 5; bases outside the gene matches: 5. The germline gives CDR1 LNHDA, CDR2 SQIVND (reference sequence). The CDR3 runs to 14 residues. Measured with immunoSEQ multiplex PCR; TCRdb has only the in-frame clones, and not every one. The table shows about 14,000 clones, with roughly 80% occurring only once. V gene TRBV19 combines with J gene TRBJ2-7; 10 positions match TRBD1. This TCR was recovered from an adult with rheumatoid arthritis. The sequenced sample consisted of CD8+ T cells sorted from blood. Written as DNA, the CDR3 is TGTGCCAGTAGTACCCGGGACAGGGGCAACGAGCAGTACTTC. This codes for CASSTRDRGNEQYF.